This note documents a single T cell receptor (beta chain) sequence. What it binds is not known. Germline CDR1 reads SGHKS; CDR2 reads YYEKEE (reference sequence). Trimming stripped 2 bases from V and 4 bases from J, with 6 bases between. The CDR3 extends over 12 amino acids. The sample belongs to a study of Graves' ophthalmopathy and Graves' hyperthyroidism. Whole-study context: Before any treatment was given, at initial diagnosis, peripheral blood was collected. Whole-study findings and limits: Detection in blood was also observed for most expanded thyroid clonotypes above 0.001 frequency. For predicting ophthalmopathy progression, the model had 70.59% sensitivity and 72.22% specificity.

Orbital computed tomography and thyroid ultrasound, along with TRAb, serum thyroxine and clinical symptoms, underpinned diagnosis. TCR beta CDR3 regions were amplified from RNA transcripts. An opening RT-PCR round employed HTBI primers and preceded a second-round multiplex PCR. One entry per CDR3 protein results from TCRdb running MiXCR on the multiplex PCR reads. The sample includes 40,000 or so distinct CDR3 sequences, approximately 53% seen only once; the top ten take about 28%. The material sequenced was peripheral blood. The receptor was derived from an adult woman with stable Graves' hyperthyroidism. The rearrangement joins TRBV5-5 to TRBJ2-5; no reliable D call. This CDR3 is CASSLNRETQYF. As DNA, the CDR3 is TGTGCCAGCAGCTTAAACCGAGAGACCCAGTACTTC.